The T cell receptor beta chain described here comes from a study of PD-L1 blockade in urothelial cancer. Study as a whole: Samples came from 3 weeks, at the second dose, and 6 weeks into treatment. Broader study findings: Better survival was predicted when blood TCR clonality before treatment fell below the median.

V was cut by 3 bases and J by 3 bases, with 8 bases left in between. Germline V gives CDR1 LNHDA, CDR2 SQIVND (reference sequence). There are 13 residues in the CDR3. As for time point: peripheral blood 6 weeks after treatment start. Profiling relied on immunoSEQ multiplex PCR, and the TCRdb table lists in-frame clones only, not all of them. This table holds 40,000 to 50,000 clones, 86% found once. As regards this clone: As yet, its antigen is unknown.

The clonotype was recovered from a man in his 60s with urothelial cancer. The chain joins TRBV19 to TRBJ1-1, with D unclear. The input for sequencing was PBMCs, taken around atezolizumab (anti-PD-L1) treatment. DNA for the CDR3: TGTGCCAGTAGTATCAACCGGGACACTGAAGCTTTCTTT. Protein: CASSINRDTEAFF.